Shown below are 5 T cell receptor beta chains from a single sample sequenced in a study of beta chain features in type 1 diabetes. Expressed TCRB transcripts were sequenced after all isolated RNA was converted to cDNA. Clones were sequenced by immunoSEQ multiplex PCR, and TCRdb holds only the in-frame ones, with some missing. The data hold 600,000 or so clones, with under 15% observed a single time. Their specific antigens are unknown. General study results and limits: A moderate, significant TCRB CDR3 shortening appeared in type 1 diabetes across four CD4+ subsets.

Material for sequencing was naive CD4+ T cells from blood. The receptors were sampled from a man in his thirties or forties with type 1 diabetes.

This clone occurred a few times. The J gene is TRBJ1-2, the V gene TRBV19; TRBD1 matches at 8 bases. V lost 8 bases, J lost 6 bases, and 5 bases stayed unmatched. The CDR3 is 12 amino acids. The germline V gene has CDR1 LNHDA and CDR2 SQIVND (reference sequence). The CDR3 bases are TGTGCCAGTTGTGGACAGGGCAATGGCTACACCTTC. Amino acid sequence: CASCGQGNGYTF.

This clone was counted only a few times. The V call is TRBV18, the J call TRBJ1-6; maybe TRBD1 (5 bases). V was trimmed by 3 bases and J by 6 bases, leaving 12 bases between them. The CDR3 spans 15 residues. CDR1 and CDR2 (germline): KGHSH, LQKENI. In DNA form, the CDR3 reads TGTGCCAGCTCACCTGGCAGGGAAAGTAATTCACCCCTCCACTTT. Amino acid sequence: CASSPGRESNSPLHF.

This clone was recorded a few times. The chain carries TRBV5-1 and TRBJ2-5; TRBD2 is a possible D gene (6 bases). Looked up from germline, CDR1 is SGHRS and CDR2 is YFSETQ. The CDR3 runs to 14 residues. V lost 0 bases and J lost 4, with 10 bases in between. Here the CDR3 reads CASSLVLGGETQYF. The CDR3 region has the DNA TGCGCCAGCAGCTTGGTACTGGGGGGAGAGACCCAGTACTTC.

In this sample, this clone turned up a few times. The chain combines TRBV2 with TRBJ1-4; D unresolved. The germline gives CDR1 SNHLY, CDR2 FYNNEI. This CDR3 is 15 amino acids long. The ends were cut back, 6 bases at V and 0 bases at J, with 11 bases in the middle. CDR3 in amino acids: CASRRSEATNEKLFF. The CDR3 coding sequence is TGTGCCAGCAGGAGGTCGGAGGCAACTAATGAAAAACTGTTTTTT.

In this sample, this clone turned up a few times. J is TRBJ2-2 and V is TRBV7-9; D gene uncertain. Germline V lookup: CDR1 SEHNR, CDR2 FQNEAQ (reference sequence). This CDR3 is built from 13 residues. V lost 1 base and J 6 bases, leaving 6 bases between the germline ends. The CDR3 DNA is TGTGCCAGCAGCTTAGTTTTCTCCGGGGAGCTGTTTTTT. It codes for CASSLVFSGELFF.